The TCR beta chain described here comes from a study of cytomegalovirus exposure and HLA in healthy donors listed by TCRdb under 2017. General notes on the study: An earlier analysis of under 600 of the donors reported roughly 270 Gb of sequence data and more than 90 million unique TCR beta sequences from 190 million or so T cells. An early release covering roughly 640 HLA-typed donors comprised about 310 gigabases of sequencing data and some 79 million unique TCR sequences. Among the 398 genotyped donors, around 81% belonged to the genetic ancestry cluster associated with self-reported Caucasian donors. The study was designed to test whether signatures of past pathogen exposure could be identified by cataloging public T cell receptors. The study used immunosequencing to profile the T cell repertoires of 666 subjects and linked those repertoires to cytomegalovirus serostatus. Along with the approximately 600-subject first cohort, a separate validation cohort of some 130 different subjects was used. High-throughput TCR immunosequencing, statistical association of individual TCRs with disease status, and machine learning were combined to predict cytomegalovirus infection status. A later analysis re-examined previously published TCR beta repertoires from 600 to 700 donors and added high-resolution HLA genotyping to investigate patterns of TCR occurrence. Rather than using new phenotypic data, the later analysis identified candidate immune exposures from TCR beta sequences and from how often those sequences occurred across donors. An earlier analysis of approximately 500 of the donors applied high-throughput TCR beta sequencing to assess whether each TCR beta V gene segment acted as functional or pseudogenic. Donor age, sex, ethnicity and CMV serostatus were compiled alongside the repertoire data. In a later genetic analysis, genome-wide SNP genotypes for about 60% of the 666 donors were used, and that subset was treated as a discovery cohort. Every repertoire in the discovery cohort had been generated on one and the same sequencing platform. Class I and class II HLA loci were covered by the typing at four-digit resolution. Typing coverage differed by locus: A, B, C, DRB1 and DQB1 were typed in about 620-630 donors, DQA1 in 522, DPA1 in 600 to 610, and DPB1 in 450 to 490. Because of strong linkage in the cohort, five DR-DQ haplotypes were treated as single units for association and clustering. Across approximately 420 genotyped donors of the cohort, an average of roughly 200,000 unique TCR beta nucleotide sequences per donor were sequenced, and roughly 17% of those sequences were non-productive. Study-wide conclusions, independent of this receptor: A further reported finding was that TCR beta sequences accurately predicted the HLA-A and HLA-B alleles for most subjects in the first cohort. V-gene and J-gene trimming of TCR beta chains was associated with a missense DCLRE1C variant in a later genetic analysis, and the association was replicated in an independent cohort. A cluster of highly shared sequence variants was judged likely to represent a technical artifact of the sequencing pipeline. Most TCR sequences were seen in very few donors, while some public TCRs were found in many individuals. The earlier analysis of some 560 of the donors excluded roughly 16 rarely observed V segments, including chromosome 9 orphons, because counts were too low. According to the authors, the approach could potentially be generalized to other disease states and immunological phenotypes. In a later analysis, HLA-associated TCR beta chains showed more clonal expansion and lower generation probabilities than non-associated chains that were equally common. A later analysis associated 16,951 TCR beta sequences with specific HLA alleles at a false discovery rate of 0.05. The study gave a list of 150 to 200 TCR beta chains associated with cytomegalovirus. The classifier was reported to diagnose cytomegalovirus status with high specificity and sensitivity in both the original and validation cohorts. Three of the identified cytomegalovirus-associated TCR beta chains were confirmed in vitro to be specific for cytomegalovirus antigens. This cohort had only TCR beta chains sequenced, and the lack of alpha or paired-chain data limited which features could be detected. Because the 87-base-pair reads could not distinguish some IMGT-functional V segments, including TRBV6-2 and TRBV6-3, those segments were excluded. For the cohort, immune exposure information was limited to CMV serostatus. Roughly uniform sequencing depth across donors was assumed in presence/absence analyses, although this assumption may not hold. In an earlier analysis of fewer than 750 of the donors, most TCR beta V segments were observed in productive rearrangements about 90% or about 30% of the time, broadly matching IMGT annotations. Because HLA typing was missing for some donors at each locus, association tests included only the typed subset. According to a later analysis, parvovirus B19, influenza, CMV and Epstein-Barr virus appeared linked to several top co-occurrence clusters. Compared with the roughly 670-donor mean, donors in an Asian-associated ancestry cluster had fewer N-insertions in productive TCRs, according to a later genetic analysis. Assigning TCR associations to individual alleles was difficult when HLA alleles, especially DR and DQ, strongly co-occurred. In a later analysis, TCR association rates were found to vary across HLA loci, with the most associated TCRs seen for DRB1 alleles and the fewest for HLA-C alleles. Linkage disequilibrium might explain the correlated functional status among segregating V segments, but an unknown experimental factor could not be ruled out. A later analysis found that most CMV-associated TCR beta chains appeared HLA-restricted, with HLA associations seemingly driven largely by CMV exposure.

Comments on this clone: There is no known antigen for this receptor. Base-call qualities are not available, and no considerably larger clone is one nucleotide away.

The cohort was made up of about 610 healthy bone marrow donors. Cohort members were all nominally healthy when sampled, although unrecorded immune exposures were likely present. The donor tested CMV seropositive and was one of the 289 seropositive cohort members. A peripheral blood sample was provided by each donor, and peripheral blood mononuclear cells were used for TCR beta sequencing. The Qiagen DNeasy Blood Extraction Kit was used to extract genomic DNA from the blood cell samples. The library was built by means of the immunoSEQ multiplex PCR assay. A mixture of 60 forward primers for TCR Vbeta segments and 13 reverse primers for TCR Jbeta segments was used in the multiplex PCR. A multiplex PCR assay on genomic DNA amplified the CDR3 region of rearranged TCR beta genes. The amplified TCR beta libraries were sequenced on the Illumina HiSeq System as 87-base-pair reads. In the paper's pipeline: A later analysis tallied tens of millions of unique TCR beta chains across the 666 repertoires, and roughly 11 million of those chains were shared by two or more donors. To remove PCR and sequencing errors, raw reads were error-corrected and collapsed into unique sequences using a nearest-neighbor algorithm that merged closely related sequences. CDR3 sequences were aligned to IMGT reference sequences to assign V, D and J gene segments. For a sequence to be retained, at least a six-nucleotide match to both a V gene segment and a J gene segment was required. A rearrangement counted as productive if the CDR3 had no stop codons and remained in frame with V and J, and every other rearrangement counted as non-productive. Following IMGT convention, CDR3 was defined as the stretch from the second conserved V-encoded cysteine up to the conserved J-encoded phenylalanine. The earlier analysis of 500 to 750 of the donors excluded any sequence lacking an unambiguous match to a single V gene segment. In an earlier analysis of approximately 550 of the donors, V segments were called functional above 56.7% productive rearrangements and were called segregating when the between-donor standard deviation exceeded 5%. A statistical classification framework was built for diagnosing cytomegalovirus status from the catalog of TCR beta chain sequences. In a later analysis, V and J genes were assigned by comparing TCR nucleotide sequences against IMGT/GENE-DB human TR gene sequences. Using the TCRdist pipeline, a later analysis assigned CDR3 sequences along with most-parsimonious VDJ recombination scenarios. In a later analysis, every TCR beta chain was defined by the combination of its CDR3 amino acid sequence and its V-gene family, and reads without a unique V-gene family were dropped. As a way to deal with suspected cross-contamination and a sequencing artifact, a later analysis dropped approximately 570 nucleotide sequences that were highly shared and had low generation probability. A later analysis calculated a clonal expansion index for each public chain from normalized within-repertoire ranks of inferred template counts. In a later analysis, generation probabilities were computed using a VDJ recombination model fitted to out-of-frame rearrangements, and the results were checked against IGoR. In a later analysis, TCR-TCR, TCR-HLA and TCR-CMV co-occurrence was scored with hypergeometric tests, and a repertoire-size bias correction was applied to TCR pairs. False discovery rates were estimated in a later analysis by permuting HLA or CMV assignments 20 times. In a later analysis, co-occurring TCRs were grouped with DBSCAN, and TCRdist sequence similarity was added when clustering was performed within HLA-allele-positive subsets. Co-occurrence clustering excluded repertoires with fewer than 30,000 or more than 120,000 public chains, plus five with anomalous nucleotide sharing. TCRdb took this table from immuneACCESS and kept in-frame rearrangements with V and J called. Such tables lack part of the clones; where checked against another copy, unresolved V genes explain under half of the gap, and the rest is unexplained. The V and J calls and clone size are taken from that table; D and trimming were inferred from the DNA. Counted in this sample were about 160,000 clones; approximately 80% of them appeared once. Together, the top ten hold about 6.3% of the sample.

Sequences LGHNA (CDR1) and YSLEER (CDR2) are obtained from the germline V gene. Relative to germline, V is missing 0 bases and J is missing 0 bases, with 9 bases of the junction outside any gene match. The CDR3 holds 20 amino acids from the cysteine to the phenylalanine. The read is trimmed to its CDR3 DNA, 60 bases read in frame from base 1. Material for sequencing was PBMCs. This clonotype was obtained from a male donor in good health and CMV-seropositive. The chain joins TRBV4-3 to TRBJ2-2; the central 11 bases match TRBD2. The DNA sequence is TGCGCCAGCAGCCAAGATATTCTAGCGGGAGGTTACTCGAACACCGGGGAGCTGTTTTTT. This yields the protein CASSQDILAGGYSNTGELFF.